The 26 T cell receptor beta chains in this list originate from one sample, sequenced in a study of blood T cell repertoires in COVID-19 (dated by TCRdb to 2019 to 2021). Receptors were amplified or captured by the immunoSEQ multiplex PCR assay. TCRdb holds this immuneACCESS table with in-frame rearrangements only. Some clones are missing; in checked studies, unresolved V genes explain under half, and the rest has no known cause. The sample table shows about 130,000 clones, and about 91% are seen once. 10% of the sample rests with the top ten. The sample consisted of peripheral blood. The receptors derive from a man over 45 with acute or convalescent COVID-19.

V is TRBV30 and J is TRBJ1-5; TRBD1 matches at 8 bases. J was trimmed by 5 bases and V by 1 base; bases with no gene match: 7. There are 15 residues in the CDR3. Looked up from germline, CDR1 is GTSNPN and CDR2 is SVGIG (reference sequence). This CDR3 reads CAWSGPGTGDQPQHF. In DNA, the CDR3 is TGTGCCTGGAGTGGCCCCGGGACAGGAGATCAGCCCCAGCATTTT.

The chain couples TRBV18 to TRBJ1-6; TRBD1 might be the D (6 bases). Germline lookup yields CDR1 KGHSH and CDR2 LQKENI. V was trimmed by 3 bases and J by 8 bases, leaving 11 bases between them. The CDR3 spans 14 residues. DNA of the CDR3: TGTGCCAGCTCACCGCAGGGGCGGGATTCACCCCTCCACTTT. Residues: CASSPQGRDSPLHF.

The DNA of the CDR3 is TGTGCCAGCAGCTTTAGGGACAGTGATTCACCCCTCCACTTT. Amino acids: CASSFRDSDSPLHF. The chain is built from TRBV7-8 and TRBJ1-6; TRBD1 aligns across 7 bases. Germline V lookup: CDR1 SGHVS, CDR2 FQNEAQ. V was pared by 3 bases and J by 8 bases, with 4 bases of the junction left unmatched. This CDR3 is built from 14 residues.

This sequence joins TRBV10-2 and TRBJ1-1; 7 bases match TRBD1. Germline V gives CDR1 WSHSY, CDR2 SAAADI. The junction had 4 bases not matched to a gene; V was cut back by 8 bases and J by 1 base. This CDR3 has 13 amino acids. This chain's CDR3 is CASEGQPNTEAFF. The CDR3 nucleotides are TGCGCCAGCGAGGGACAGCCGAACACTGAAGCTTTCTTT.

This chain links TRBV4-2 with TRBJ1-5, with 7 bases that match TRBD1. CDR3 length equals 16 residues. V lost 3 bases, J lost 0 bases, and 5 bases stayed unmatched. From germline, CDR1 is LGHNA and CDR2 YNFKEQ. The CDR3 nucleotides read TGTGCCAGCAGCCAGGCTAACAGGGGTAGCAATCAGCCCCAGCATTTT. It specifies CASSQANRGSNQPQHF.

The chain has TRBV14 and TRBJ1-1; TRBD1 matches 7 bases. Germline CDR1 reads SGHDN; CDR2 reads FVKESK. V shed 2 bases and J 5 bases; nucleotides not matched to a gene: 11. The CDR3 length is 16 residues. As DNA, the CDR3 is TGTGCCAGCAGCCAAAGAGGGGGCGGTCTTTGGACTGAAGCTTTCTTT. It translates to CASSQRGGGLWTEAFF.

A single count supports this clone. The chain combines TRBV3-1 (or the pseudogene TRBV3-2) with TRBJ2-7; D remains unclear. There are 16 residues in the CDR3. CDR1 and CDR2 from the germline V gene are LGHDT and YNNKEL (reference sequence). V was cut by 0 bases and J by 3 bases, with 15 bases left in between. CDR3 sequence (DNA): TGTGCCAGCAGCCAAGATCCGCTAGACGTTTACTACGAGCAGTACTTC. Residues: CASSQDPLDVYYEQYF.

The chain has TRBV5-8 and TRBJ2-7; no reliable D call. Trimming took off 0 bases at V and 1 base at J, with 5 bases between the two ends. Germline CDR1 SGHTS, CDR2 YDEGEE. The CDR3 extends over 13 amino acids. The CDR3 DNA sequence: TGTGCCAGCAGCTTGGGCAGATCCTACGAGCAGTACTTC. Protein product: CASSLGRSYEQYF.

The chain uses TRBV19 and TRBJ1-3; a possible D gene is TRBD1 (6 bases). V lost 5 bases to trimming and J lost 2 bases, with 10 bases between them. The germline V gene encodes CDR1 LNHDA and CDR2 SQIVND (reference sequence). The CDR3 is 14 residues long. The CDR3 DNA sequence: TGTGCCAGTAGTCCACAGGGAACTGGAAACACCATATATTTT. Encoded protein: CASSPQGTGNTIYF.

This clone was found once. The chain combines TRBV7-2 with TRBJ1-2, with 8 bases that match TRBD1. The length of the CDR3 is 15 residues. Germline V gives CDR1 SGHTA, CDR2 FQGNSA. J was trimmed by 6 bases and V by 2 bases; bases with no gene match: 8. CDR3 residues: CASSLRAGGANGYTF. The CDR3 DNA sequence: TGTGCCAGCAGCTTACGAGCAGGGGGCGCAAATGGCTACACCTTC.

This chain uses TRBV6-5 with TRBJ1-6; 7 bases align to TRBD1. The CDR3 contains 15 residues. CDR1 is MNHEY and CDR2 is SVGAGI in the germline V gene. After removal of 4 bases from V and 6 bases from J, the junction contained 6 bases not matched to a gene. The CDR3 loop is CASSLQTGLNSPLHF. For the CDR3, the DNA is TGTGCCAGCAGTTTACAGACAGGGCTTAATTCACCCCTCCACTTT.

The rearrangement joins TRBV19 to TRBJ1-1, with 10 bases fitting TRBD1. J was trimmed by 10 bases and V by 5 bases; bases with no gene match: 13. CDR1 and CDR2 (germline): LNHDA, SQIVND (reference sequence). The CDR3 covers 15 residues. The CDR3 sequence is CASSAPGTGVFRAFF. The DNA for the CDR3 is TGTGCCAGTAGTGCCCCTGGGACAGGGGTTTTTCGAGCTTTCTTT.

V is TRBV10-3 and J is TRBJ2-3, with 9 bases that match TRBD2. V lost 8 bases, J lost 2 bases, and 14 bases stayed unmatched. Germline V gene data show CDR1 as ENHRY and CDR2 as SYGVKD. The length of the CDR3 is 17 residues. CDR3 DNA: TGTGCCATCGGGGCGGGGGGGCGTCCCGAATACACAGATACGCAGTATTTT. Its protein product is CAIGAGGRPEYTDTQYF.

The CDR3 region is CASTWGGGAQHF. Here the CDR3 DNA reads TGTGCCAGCACTTGGGGAGGAGGGGCCCAGCATTTT. The V call is TRBV2, the J call TRBJ1-5; tentative D call: TRBD1 (5 bases). Looked up from germline, CDR1 is SNHLY and CDR2 is FYNNEI. V was cut by 7 bases and J by 11 bases, with 15 bases left in between. This CDR3 contains 12 residues.

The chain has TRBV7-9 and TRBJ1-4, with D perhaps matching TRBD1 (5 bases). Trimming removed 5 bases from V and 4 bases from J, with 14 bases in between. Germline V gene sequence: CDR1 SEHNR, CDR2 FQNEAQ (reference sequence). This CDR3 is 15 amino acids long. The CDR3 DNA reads TGTGCCAGCAGCCAAATTAGGGGTGGTAATGAAAAACTGTTTTTT. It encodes CASSQIRGGNEKLFF.

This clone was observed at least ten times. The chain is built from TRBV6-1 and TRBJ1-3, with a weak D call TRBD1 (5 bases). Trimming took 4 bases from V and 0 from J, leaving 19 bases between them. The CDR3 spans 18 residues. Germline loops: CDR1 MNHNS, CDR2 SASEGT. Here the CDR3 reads CASSGLLRQSRSGNTIYF. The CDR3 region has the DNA TGTGCCAGCAGTGGACTCCTCCGACAGAGCCGCTCTGGAAACACCATATATTTT.

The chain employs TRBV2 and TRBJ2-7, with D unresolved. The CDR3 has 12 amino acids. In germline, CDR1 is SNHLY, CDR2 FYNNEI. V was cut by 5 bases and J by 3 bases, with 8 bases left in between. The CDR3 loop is CASSPSYYEQYF. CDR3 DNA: TGTGCCAGCAGTCCCTCCTACTACGAGCAGTACTTC.

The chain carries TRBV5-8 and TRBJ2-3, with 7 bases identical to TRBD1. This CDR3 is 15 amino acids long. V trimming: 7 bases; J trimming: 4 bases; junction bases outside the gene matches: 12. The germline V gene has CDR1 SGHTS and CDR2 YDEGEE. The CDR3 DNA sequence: TGTGCCAGCTATACAAGAAACAGGGGAGCAGATACGCAGTATTTT. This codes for CASYTRNRGADTQYF. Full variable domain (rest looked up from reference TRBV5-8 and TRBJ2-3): EAGVTQSPTHLIKTRGQQATLRCSPISGHTSVYWYQQALGLGLQFLLWYDEGEERNRGNFPPRFSGRQFPNYSSELNVNALELEDSALYLCASYTRNRGADTQYFGPGTRLTVL.

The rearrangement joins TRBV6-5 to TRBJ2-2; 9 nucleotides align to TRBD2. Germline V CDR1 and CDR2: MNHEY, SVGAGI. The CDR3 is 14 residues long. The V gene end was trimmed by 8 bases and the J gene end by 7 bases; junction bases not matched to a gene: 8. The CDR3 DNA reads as TGTGCCAGCTTAGAGAGCGGGAGGCTCGGGGAGCTGTTTTTT. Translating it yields CASLESGRLGELFF.

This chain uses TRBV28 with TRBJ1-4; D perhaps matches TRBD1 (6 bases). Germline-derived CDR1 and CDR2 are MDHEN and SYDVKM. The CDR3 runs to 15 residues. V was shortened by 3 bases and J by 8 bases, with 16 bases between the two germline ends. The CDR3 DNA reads TGTGCCAGCAGTTTTCCGGGGGGGCGACAGGAAAAACTGTTTTTT. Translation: CASSFPGGRQEKLFF.

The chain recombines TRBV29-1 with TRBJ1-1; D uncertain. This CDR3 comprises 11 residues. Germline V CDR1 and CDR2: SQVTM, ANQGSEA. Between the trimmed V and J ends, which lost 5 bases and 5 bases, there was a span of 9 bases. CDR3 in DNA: TGCAGCGTTCAGCCGAGGACTGAAGCTTTCTTT. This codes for CSVQPRTEAFF.

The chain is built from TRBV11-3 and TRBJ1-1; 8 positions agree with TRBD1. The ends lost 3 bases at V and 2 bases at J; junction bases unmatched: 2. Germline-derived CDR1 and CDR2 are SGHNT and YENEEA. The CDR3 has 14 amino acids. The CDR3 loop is CASSLTGANTEAFF. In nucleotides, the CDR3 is TGTGCCAGCAGCTTGACAGGGGCCAACACTGAAGCTTTCTTT.

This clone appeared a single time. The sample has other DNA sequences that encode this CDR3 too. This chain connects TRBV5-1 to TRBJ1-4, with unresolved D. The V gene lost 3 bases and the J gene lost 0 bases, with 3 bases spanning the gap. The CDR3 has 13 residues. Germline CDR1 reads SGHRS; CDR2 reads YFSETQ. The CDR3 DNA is TGCGCCAGCAGCTCCTCAACTAATGAAAAACTGTTTTTT. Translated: CASSSSTNEKLFF.

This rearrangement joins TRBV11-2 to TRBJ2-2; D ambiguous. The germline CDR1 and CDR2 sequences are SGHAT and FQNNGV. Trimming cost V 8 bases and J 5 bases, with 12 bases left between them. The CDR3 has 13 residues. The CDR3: CASSYGNTGELFF. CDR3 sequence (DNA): TGTGCCAGCTCTTACGGTAATACCGGGGAGCTGTTTTTT.

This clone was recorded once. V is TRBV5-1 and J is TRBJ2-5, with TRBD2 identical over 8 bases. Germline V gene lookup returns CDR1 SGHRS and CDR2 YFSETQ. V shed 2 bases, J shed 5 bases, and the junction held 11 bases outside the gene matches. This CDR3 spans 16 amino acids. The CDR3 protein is CASSFPSGSGRETQYF. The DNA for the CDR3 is TGCGCCAGCAGCTTCCCCAGCGGGAGCGGTAGGGAGACCCAGTACTTC.

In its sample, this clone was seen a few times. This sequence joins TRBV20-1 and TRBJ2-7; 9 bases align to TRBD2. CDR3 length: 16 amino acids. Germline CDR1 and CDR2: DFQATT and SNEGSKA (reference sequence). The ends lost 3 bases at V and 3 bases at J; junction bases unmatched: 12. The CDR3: CSASGMRLAGYYEQYF. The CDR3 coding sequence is TGCAGTGCTAGTGGGATGAGGCTAGCGGGATACTACGAGCAGTACTTC.